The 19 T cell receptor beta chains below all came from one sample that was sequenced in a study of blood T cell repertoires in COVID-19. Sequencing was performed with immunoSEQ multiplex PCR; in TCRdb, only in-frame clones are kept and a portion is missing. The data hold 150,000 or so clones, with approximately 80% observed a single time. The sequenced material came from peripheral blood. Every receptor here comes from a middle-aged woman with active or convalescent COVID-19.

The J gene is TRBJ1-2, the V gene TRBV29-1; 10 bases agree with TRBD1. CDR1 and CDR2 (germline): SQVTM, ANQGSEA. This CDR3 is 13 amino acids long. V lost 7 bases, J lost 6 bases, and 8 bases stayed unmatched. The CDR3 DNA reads TGCAGCGAGTCAACCGGGACAGGGGATGGCTACACCTTC. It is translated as CSESTGTGDGYTF.

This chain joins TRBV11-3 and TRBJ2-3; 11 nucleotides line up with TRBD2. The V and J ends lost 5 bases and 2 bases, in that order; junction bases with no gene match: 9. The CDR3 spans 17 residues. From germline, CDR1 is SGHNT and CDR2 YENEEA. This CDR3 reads CASSPDTLAGVTDTQYF. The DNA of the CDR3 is TGTGCCAGCAGCCCTGATACACTAGCGGGGGTCACAGATACGCAGTATTTT. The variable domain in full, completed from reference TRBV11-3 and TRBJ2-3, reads EAGVVQSPRYKIIEKKQPVAFWCNPISGHNTLYWYLQNLGQGPELLIRYENEEAVDDSQLPKDRFSAERLKGVDSTLKIQPAELGDSAVYLCASSPDTLAGVTDTQYFGPGTRLTVL.

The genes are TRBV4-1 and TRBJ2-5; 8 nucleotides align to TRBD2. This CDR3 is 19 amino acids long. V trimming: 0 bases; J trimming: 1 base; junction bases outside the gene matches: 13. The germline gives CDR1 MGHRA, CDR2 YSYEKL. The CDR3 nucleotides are TGCGCCAGCAGCCAAGACCCATGGGTGGGAACTAGCGGCCAAGAGACCCAGTACTTC. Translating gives CASSQDPWVGTSGQETQYF.

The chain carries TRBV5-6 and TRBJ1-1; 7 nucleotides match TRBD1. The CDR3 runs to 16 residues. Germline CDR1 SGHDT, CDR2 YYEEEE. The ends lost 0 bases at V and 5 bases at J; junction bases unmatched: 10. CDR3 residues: CASSLVGDRLGTEAFF. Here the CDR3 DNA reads TGTGCCAGCAGCTTGGTGGGGGACAGACTAGGTACTGAAGCTTTCTTT.

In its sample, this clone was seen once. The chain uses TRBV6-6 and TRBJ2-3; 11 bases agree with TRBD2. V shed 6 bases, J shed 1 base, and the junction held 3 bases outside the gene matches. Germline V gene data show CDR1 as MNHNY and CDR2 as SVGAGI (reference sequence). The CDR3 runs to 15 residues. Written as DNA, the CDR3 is TGTGCCAGCAGCCTACTAGCGGGGGGCACAGATACGCAGTATTTT. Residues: CASSLLAGGTDTQYF.

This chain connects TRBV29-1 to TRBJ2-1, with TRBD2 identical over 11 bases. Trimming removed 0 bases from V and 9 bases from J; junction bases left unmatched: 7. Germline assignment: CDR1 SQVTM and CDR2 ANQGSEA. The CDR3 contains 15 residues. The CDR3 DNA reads TGCAGCGTTGAAGAGTGGCTAGCGGGAGGAGGTGAGCAGTTCTTC. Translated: CSVEEWLAGGGEQFF.

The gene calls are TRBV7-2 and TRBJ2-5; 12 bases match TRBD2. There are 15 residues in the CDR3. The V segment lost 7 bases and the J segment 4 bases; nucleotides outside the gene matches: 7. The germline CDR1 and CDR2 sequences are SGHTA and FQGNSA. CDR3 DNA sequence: TGTGCCAGCACCGTCGGACTAGCGGGGACAGAGACCCAGTACTTC. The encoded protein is CASTVGLAGTETQYF.

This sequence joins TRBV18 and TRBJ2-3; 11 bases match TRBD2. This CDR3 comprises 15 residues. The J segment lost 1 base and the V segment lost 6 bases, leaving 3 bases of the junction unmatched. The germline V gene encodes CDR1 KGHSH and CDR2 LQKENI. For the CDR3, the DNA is TGTGCCAGCTCGGTACTAGCGGGAGGCACAGATACGCAGTATTTT. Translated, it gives CASSVLAGGTDTQYF.

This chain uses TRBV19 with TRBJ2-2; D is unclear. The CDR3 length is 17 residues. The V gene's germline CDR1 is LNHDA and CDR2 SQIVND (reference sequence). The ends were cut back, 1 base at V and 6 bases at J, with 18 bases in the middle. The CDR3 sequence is CASSIAAELILPGELFF. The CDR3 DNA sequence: TGTGCCAGTAGTATAGCTGCGGAGTTAATTCTACCCGGGGAGCTGTTTTTT.

In DNA, the CDR3 is TGTGCCAGCAGCCGTAAAGCAGGGGGTTATTACCTAAGCTATGGCTACACCTTC. The encoded protein is CASSRKAGGYYLSYGYTF. The chain combines TRBV7-6 with TRBJ1-2; 7 bases are shared with TRBD1. The V and J ends lost 5 bases and 4 bases, in that order; junction bases with no gene match: 19. Germline CDR1 reads SGHVS; CDR2 reads FNYEAQ. The CDR3 contains 18 residues.

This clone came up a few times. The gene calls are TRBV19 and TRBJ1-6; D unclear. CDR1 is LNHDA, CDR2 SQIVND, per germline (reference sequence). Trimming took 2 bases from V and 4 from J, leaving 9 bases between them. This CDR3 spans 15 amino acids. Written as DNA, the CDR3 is TGTGCCAGTAGTATAAGGTCGGGGTATAATTCACCCCTCCACTTT. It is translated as CASSIRSGYNSPLHF.

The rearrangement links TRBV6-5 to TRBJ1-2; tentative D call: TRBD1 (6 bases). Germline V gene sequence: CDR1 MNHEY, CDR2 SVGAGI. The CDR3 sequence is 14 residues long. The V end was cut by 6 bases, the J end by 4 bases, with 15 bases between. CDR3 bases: TGTGCCAGCAGGATGGACAGCTCTCCCTATGGCTACACCTTC. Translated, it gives CASRMDSSPYGYTF.

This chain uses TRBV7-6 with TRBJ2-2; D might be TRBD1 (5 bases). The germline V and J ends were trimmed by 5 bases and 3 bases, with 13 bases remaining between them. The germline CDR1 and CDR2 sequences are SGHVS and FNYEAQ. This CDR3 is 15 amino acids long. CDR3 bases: TGTGCCAGCAGCCCGCAGGACATTTACACCGGGGAGCTGTTTTTT. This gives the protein CASSPQDIYTGELFF.

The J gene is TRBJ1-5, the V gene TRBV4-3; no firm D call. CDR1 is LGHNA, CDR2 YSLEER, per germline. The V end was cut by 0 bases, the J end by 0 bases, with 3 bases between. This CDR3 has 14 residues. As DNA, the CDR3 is TGCGCCAGCAGCCAAGATTATAGCAATCAGCCCCAGCATTTT. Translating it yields CASSQDYSNQPQHF.

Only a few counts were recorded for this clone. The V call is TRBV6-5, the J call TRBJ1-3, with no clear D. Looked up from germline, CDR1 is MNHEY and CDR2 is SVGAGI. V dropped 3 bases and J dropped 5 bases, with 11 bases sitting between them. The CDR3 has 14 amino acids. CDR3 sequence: CASSYQEGRNTIYF. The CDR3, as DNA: TGTGCCAGCAGTTATCAAGAGGGCCGAAACACCATATATTTT.

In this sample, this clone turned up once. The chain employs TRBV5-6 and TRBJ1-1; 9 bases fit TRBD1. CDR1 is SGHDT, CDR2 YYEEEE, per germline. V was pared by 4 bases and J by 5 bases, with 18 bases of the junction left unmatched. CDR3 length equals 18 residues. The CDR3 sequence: CASSRVGQGNPWGTEAFF. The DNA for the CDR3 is TGTGCCAGCAGCCGCGTGGGACAGGGAAACCCTTGGGGGACTGAAGCTTTCTTT.

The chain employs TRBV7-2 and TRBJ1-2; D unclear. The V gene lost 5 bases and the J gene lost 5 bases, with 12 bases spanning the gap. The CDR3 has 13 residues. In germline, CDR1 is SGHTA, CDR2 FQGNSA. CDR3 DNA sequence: TGTGCCAGCAGCCTCTCCGGTTCATATGGCTACACCTTC. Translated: CASSLSGSYGYTF. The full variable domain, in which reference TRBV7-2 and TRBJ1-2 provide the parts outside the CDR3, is GAGVSQSPSNKVTEKGKDVELRCDPISGHTALYWYRQSLGQGLEFLIYFQGNSAPDKSGLPSDRFSAERTGGSVSTLTIQRTQQEDSAVYLCASSLSGSYGYTFGSGTRLTVV.

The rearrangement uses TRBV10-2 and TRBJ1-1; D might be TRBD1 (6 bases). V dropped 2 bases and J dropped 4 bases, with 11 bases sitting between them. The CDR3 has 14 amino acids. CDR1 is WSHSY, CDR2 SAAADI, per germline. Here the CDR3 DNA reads TGCGCCAGCAGTGAGGGGACATACGGCACTGAAGCTTTCTTT. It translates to CASSEGTYGTEAFF.

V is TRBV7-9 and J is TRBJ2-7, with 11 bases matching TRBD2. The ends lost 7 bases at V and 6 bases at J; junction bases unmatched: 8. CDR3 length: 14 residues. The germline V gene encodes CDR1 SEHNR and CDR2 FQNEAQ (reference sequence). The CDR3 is CASTLLAGGGEQYF. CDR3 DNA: TGTGCCAGCACCCTCCTAGCGGGAGGCGGCGAGCAGTACTTC.